Described below is a single T cell receptor beta chain sequence and its context. Each CDR3 protein gets one entry after TCRdb re-called the RT-PCR reads with MiXCR. Counted here are about 780,000 distinct CDR3 sequences, about 18% occurring once; the ten biggest clones make up approximately 10%. This sample is drawn from a study of response to subunit inactivated influenza vaccine. This TCR was sampled from a man between 50 and 59 years old who received an inactivated influenza vaccine. Sample: PBMCs from blood, taken more than 4 days after vaccination.

Here the CDR3 reads CASGAMDPADGEQFF. CDR3 nucleotide sequence: TGCGCCAGCGGGGCGATGGACCCGGCTGACGGTGAGCAGTTCTTC. The rearrangement links TRBV5-1 to TRBJ2-1; D might be TRBD1 (5 bases). V was trimmed by 7 bases and J by 9 bases, leaving 23 bases between them. The CDR3 sequence is 15 residues long. Germline loops: CDR1 SGHRS, CDR2 YFSETQ.